A single sample gave rise to the 17 T cell receptor beta chains below, sequenced in a study of T-cell reconstitution after alpha-beta-depleted transplantation in children. During its preparation, the TCRbeta library received unique molecular identifiers. A single record per CDR3 protein comes from TCRdb applying MiXCR to the PCR reads. The sample includes 200,000 to 250,000 distinct CDR3 sequences, more than 10% seen only once; the top ten take 2% to 3%. The sequencing used PBMCs from the stem cell graft donor, collected from the stem cell graft. Every receptor here comes from a human donor who donated a stem cell graft to a child with acute lymphoblastic leukemia.

This clonotype was observed many times. The V and J genes are TRBV10-3 and TRBJ2-2; D is perhaps TRBD1 (5 bases). Germline loops: CDR1 ENHRY, CDR2 SYGVKD. The CDR3 has 16 amino acids. Trimming cost V 11 bases and J 0 bases, with 19 bases left between them. The CDR3 region is CASKRQPPSNTGELFF. Here the CDR3 DNA reads TGTGCCTCCAAACGACAGCCTCCTTCGAACACCGGGGAGCTGTTTTTT.

This clonotype has ten or more counts. V usage is TRBV9 and J usage is TRBJ1-2; weak D call: TRBD1 (5 bases). Trimming removed 4 bases from V and 3 bases from J, with 19 bases in between. Per germline, CDR1 SGDLS and CDR2 YYNGEE. The length of the CDR3 is 16 residues. The CDR3 nucleotides are TGTGCCAGCAGCCCAGACAAGGGACCGCACTACTATGGCTACACCTTC. Translated, it gives CASSPDKGPHYYGYTF.

This clonotype was counted ten times or more. The V and J genes are TRBV4-3 and TRBJ1-6, with a possible D match to TRBD1 (5 bases). CDR3 size: 16 residues. Germline lookup yields CDR1 LGHNA and CDR2 YSLEER. Trimming left V 0 bases short and J 3 bases short, with 9 bases between. CDR3 protein: CASSQDRGFYNSPLHF. CDR3 coding DNA: TGCGCCAGCAGCCAAGATCGGGGGTTCTATAATTCACCCCTCCACTTT.

At least ten counts were recorded for this clonotype. For the CDR3, the DNA is TGTGCCAGCCGGGACAGGGCAGATACGCAGTATTTT. As protein: CASRDRADTQYF. This chain links TRBV7-9 with TRBJ2-3; 9 bases are a match to TRBD1. From germline, CDR1 is SEHNR and CDR2 FQNEAQ (reference sequence). CDR3 size: 12 residues. V lost 8 bases and J lost 4; bases outside the gene matches: 1.

The sample holds many counts of this clonotype. The genes are TRBV5-1 and TRBJ1-5; perhaps TRBD1 as D (5 bases). The germline V gene encodes CDR1 SGHRS and CDR2 YFSETQ. The CDR3 is 14 amino acids. Trimming took 4 bases from V and 9 from J, leaving 17 bases between them. In nucleotides, the CDR3 is TGCGCCAGCAGCGATGGGACCGGGGGTTCGCCCCAGCATTTT. It yields the protein CASSDGTGGSPQHF. Supplemented by reference TRBV5-1 and TRBJ1-5, the full variable domain reads KAGVTQTPRYLIKTRGQQVTLSCSPISGHRSVSWYQQTPGQGLQFLFEYFSETQRNKGNFPGRFSGRQFSNSRSEMNVSTLELGDSALYLCASSDGTGGSPQHFGDGTRLSIL.

This clonotype was counted ten times or more. The J gene is TRBJ2-7, the V gene TRBV20-1; TRBD1 matches 8 bases. Germline values: CDR1 DFQATT, CDR2 SNEGSKA (reference sequence). CDR3 size: 15 residues. The V segment lost 4 bases and the J segment 0 bases; nucleotides outside the gene matches: 8. The CDR3 nucleotides are TGCAGTGCTACCCTGACAGGGGCTGACTCCTACGAGCAGTACTTC. It codes for CSATLTGADSYEQYF.

This clonotype has a count of ten or more. The rearrangement uses TRBV5-8 and TRBJ2-7, with D hard to call. Deletions cut 0 bases from V and 4 bases from J, with 5 bases between. The germline V gene encodes CDR1 SGHTS and CDR2 YDEGEE. The CDR3 loop spans 12 amino acids. In nucleotides, the CDR3 is TGTGCCAGCAGCTTGGACCTTTACGAGCAGTACTTC. Its translation is CASSLDLYEQYF. The full variable domain, with the rest looked up from reference TRBV5-8 and TRBJ2-7, is EAGVTQSPTHLIKTRGQQATLRCSPISGHTSVYWYQQALGLGLQFLLWYDEGEERNRGNFPPRFSGRQFPNYSSELNVNALELEDSALYLCASSLDLYEQYFGPGTRLTVT.

This clonotype was detected ten times or more. The V call is TRBV29-1, the J call TRBJ2-7; TRBD2 aligns across 10 bases. Per germline, CDR1 SQVTM and CDR2 ANQGSEA. The V segment lost 4 bases and the J segment 0 bases; nucleotides outside the gene matches: 6. There are 15 residues in the CDR3. CDR3 region: CSVVGSSGSSYEQYF. The CDR3 bases are TGCAGCGTTGTAGGATCTAGCGGGAGCTCCTACGAGCAGTACTTC.

This clonotype was recorded many times. This sequence joins TRBV7-9 and TRBJ2-6, with TRBD2 as a possible D gene (6 bases). The V gene lost 5 bases and the J gene lost 1 base, with 6 bases spanning the gap. Germline CDR1 is SEHNR and CDR2 is FQNEAQ (reference sequence). This CDR3 comprises 14 residues. The CDR3 loop is CASSRESGANVLTF. In DNA form, the CDR3 reads TGTGCCAGCAGCCGGGAGTCTGGGGCCAACGTCCTGACTTTC.

V and J are TRBV30 and TRBJ1-1; D unresolved. In germline, CDR1 is GTSNPN, CDR2 SVGIG (reference sequence). Trimming left V 5 bases short and J 0 bases short, with 7 bases between. The CDR3 sequence is 12 residues long. CDR3 bases: TGTGCCTGGGGACGGGTGAACACTGAAGCTTTCTTT. It yields the protein CAWGRVNTEAFF.

This clonotype was recorded many times. The J gene is TRBJ2-7, the V gene TRBV7-2; D may be TRBD1 or TRBD2 (5 bases each). V was cut by 3 bases and J by 4 bases, with 16 bases left in between. Germline V gene lookup returns CDR1 SGHTA and CDR2 FQGNSA. CDR3 length equals 15 residues. The CDR3 loop reads CASSFLWGIEYEQYF. CDR3 DNA: TGTGCCAGCAGCTTCTTATGGGGGATCGAGTACGAGCAGTACTTC. Full variable domain (remainder filled in from reference TRBV7-2 and TRBJ2-7): GAGVSQSPSNKVTEKGKDVELRCDPISGHTALYWYRQSLGQGLEFLIYFQGNSAPDKSGLPSDRFSAERTGGSVSTLTIQRTQQEDSAVYLCASSFLWGIEYEQYFGPGTRLTVT.

This clonotype was seen repeatedly, ten times or more. DNA of the CDR3: TGTGCCACCAGTGATTCTACAGAAAGGTCTGAAGCTTTCTTT. It yields the protein CATSDSTERSEAFF. The chain joins TRBV24-1 to TRBJ1-1; D call uncertain. The length of the CDR3 is 14 residues. Germline CDR1 and CDR2: KGHDR and SFDVKD. V was pared by 2 bases and J by 6 bases, with 12 bases between.

This clonotype was counted ten times or more. The CDR3 DNA follows: TGTGCCAGCAGCAGGGGACAGTGGAATGAAAAACTGTTTTTT. Protein sequence: CASSRGQWNEKLFF. The chain links TRBV12-3 or TRBV12-4 to TRBJ1-4; the match to TRBD1 covers 7 bases. With V trimmed by 6 bases and J by 5 bases, 6 bases remained unmatched. The CDR3 loop spans 14 amino acids.

This clonotype was counted many times. The chain uses TRBV5-1 and TRBJ2-1, with D tentatively TRBD1 or TRBD2 (5 bases each). Trimming shortened V by 4 bases and J by 4 bases, and 12 bases separated the two germline ends. The CDR3 length is 14 residues. Per germline, CDR1 SGHRS and CDR2 YFSETQ. The chain's CDR3 is CASSIGTPYNEQFF. The DNA for the CDR3 is TGCGCCAGCAGCATTGGGACCCCATACAATGAGCAGTTCTTC.

This clonotype was picked up many times. The rearrangement joins TRBV11-2 to TRBJ1-1, with a possible D match to TRBD1 (6 bases). V was clipped by 5 bases and J by 5 bases, with 15 bases between them. Germline CDR1 is SGHAT and CDR2 is FQNNGV. The CDR3 loop spans 14 amino acids. The CDR3 DNA reads as TGTGCCAGCAGCCCCGTGCAGGGGAGGACTGAAGCTTTCTTT. Translated: CASSPVQGRTEAFF.

The chain is built from TRBV11-1 and TRBJ2-1; TRBD2 aligns across 8 bases. The junction had 7 bases not matched to a gene; V was cut back by 4 bases and J by 5 bases. Germline CDR1 is SGHAT and CDR2 is FQDESV (reference sequence). This CDR3 spans 15 amino acids. The CDR3 region is CASSSAGGRNNEQFF. In DNA, the CDR3 is TGTGCCAGCAGCTCCGCGGGGGGCAGGAACAATGAGCAGTTCTTC.

This clonotype appeared many times. The V and J genes are TRBV6-2 or TRBV6-3 and TRBJ2-7; 12 bases agree with TRBD2. Germline CDR1 and CDR2: MNHEY and SVGEGT. The CDR3 runs to 14 residues. Trimming cost V 8 bases and J 3 bases; bases outside gene matches: 5. The CDR3 DNA reads TGTGCCAGCTCACTAGCGGGAGGCCACTACGAGCAGTACTTC. Protein sequence: CASSLAGGHYEQYF.